A selection of T cell receptor beta chains follows, all from one sample in a study of shared clonotypes between healthy human individuals. Only in-frame clones appear in the TCRdb table, and some are missing; sequencing was by immunoSEQ multiplex PCR. The sample shows about 2 million clones, about 95% of them seen only once. Sequenced input: naive CD8+ T cells sorted from blood. The source is a man between 18 and 29 years old in good health. The CDR3 runs from the conserved cysteine through the conserved F or W. A D gene is named only where the DNA matches it firmly. A row's size may be missing; if present it is once, few, many or a size class.

TRBD1 | NA | 17 | TRBJ1-4 | TRBV7-8 | CASSPTLPGQRNEKLFF | TGTGCCAGCAGCCCTACCCTCCCGGGACAGAGGAATGAAAAACTGTTTTTT
NA | NA | 16 | TRBJ2-2 | TRBV7-6 | CASSLVPGWGTGELFF | TGTGCCAGCAGCTTAGTGCCGGGATGGGGAACCGGGGAGCTGTTTTTT
NA | few | 14 | TRBJ1-6 | TRBV6-5 | CASSYSDPNSPLHF | TGTGCCAGCAGTTACTCAGATCCCAATTCACCCCTCCACTTT
TRBD2 | once | 14 | TRBJ2-1 | TRBV4-2 | CASSPTRGENEQFF | TGTGCCAGCAGCCCAACCCGGGGGGAGAATGAGCAGTTCTTC
TRBD1 | once | 15 | TRBJ2-7 | TRBV10-1 | CASSEAGQGFYEQYF | TGCGCCAGCAGTGAGGCGGGACAGGGCTTCTACGAGCAGTACTTC
NA | NA | 13 | TRBJ1-5 | TRBV25-1 | CASSAQGNQPQHF | TGTGCCAGCAGTGCCCAGGGGAATCAGCCCCAGCATTTT
TRBD2 | once | 15 | TRBJ2-7 | TRBV4-3 | CASSQGTSGRYEQYF | TGCGCCAGCAGCCAAGGGACTAGCGGGAGGTACGAGCAGTACTTC
TRBD2 | NA | 15 | TRBJ2-1 | TRBV7-9 | CASSPPGLDYNEQFF | TGTGCCAGCAGCCCCCCGGGACTAGACTACAATGAGCAGTTCTTC
NA | NA | 16 | TRBJ2-3 | TRBV2 | CASSEVRLDRTDTRYF | TGTGCCAGCAGTGAGGTGCGACTAGATCGCACAGATACGCGGTATTTT
NA | NA | 16 | TRBJ1-2 | TRBV4-1 | CASSLALRGPRDGYTF | TGCGCCAGCAGCCTCGCCCTACGGGGGCCCAGGGATGGCTACACCTTC
TRBD2 | NA | 17 | TRBJ2-1 | TRBV6-1 | CASSELAGGPSYNEQFF | TGTGCCAGCAGTGAACTAGCGGGGGGGCCCTCCTACAATGAGCAGTTCTTC
NA | NA | 13 | TRBJ2-3 | TRBV5-4 | CASSLTGDITQYF | TGTGCCAGCAGCTTGACCGGGGATATTACGCAGTATTTT
TRBD2 | NA | 19 | TRBJ2-1 | TRBV7-9 | CASSPAGTSGERSYNEQFF | TGTGCCAGCAGCCCTGCCGGGACTAGCGGCGAAAGGTCCTACAATGAGCAGTTCTTC
NA | once | 17 | TRBJ2-1 | TRBV4-3 | CASSQDPWGEYDNEQFF | TGCGCCAGCAGCCAAGACCCCTGGGGGGAATACGACAATGAGCAGTTCTTC
TRBD1 | NA | 15 | TRBJ1-1 | TRBV5-4 | CASSWDRGLNTEAFF | TGTGCCAGCAGCTGGGACAGGGGGCTGAACACTGAAGCTTTCTTT
NA | NA | 13 | TRBJ2-5 | TRBV27 | CASSYSVQETQYF | TGTGCCAGCAGTTACAGCGTCCAAGAGACCCAGTACTTC
TRBD2 | NA | 14 | TRBJ2-7 | TRBV27 | CASRPLAGDHEQYF | TGTGCCAGCAGACCTCTAGCGGGAGACCACGAGCAGTACTTC
NA | NA | 16 | TRBJ2-2 | TRBV9 | CASSSPGGLHTGELFF | TGTGCCAGCAGCTCTCCCGGGGGTCTACACACCGGGGAGCTGTTTTTT
NA | NA | 15 | TRBJ1-2 | TRBV6-1 | CASSEVGQWDYGYTF | TGTGCCAGCAGTGAAGTCGGACAGTGGGACTATGGCTACACCTTC
TRBD2 | once | 15 | TRBJ2-1 | TRBV9 | CASSPGTSGSDEQFF | TGTGCCAGCAGCCCCGGGACTAGCGGGAGTGATGAGCAGTTCTTC
NA | once | 18 | TRBJ1-4 | TRBV4-1 | CASSQGSSVGRINEKLFF | TGCGCCAGCAGCCAGGGTAGTTCCGTGGGACGGATTAATGAAAAACTGTTTTTT
NA | NA | 12 | TRBJ1-5 | TRBV7-9 | CASSLMSQPQHF | TGTGCCAGCAGCTTAATGTCCCAGCCCCAGCATTTT
NA | NA | 14 | TRBJ2-3 | TRBV2 | CAIPMSGSTDTQYF | TGTGCCATCCCAATGAGCGGAAGCACAGATACGCAGTATTTT
TRBD2 | NA | 17 | TRBJ2-5 | TRBV6-7 | CASSSSGTSGSRGTQYF | TGTGCCAGCAGTTCATCGGGGACTAGCGGGAGCCGGGGGACCCAGTACTTC
NA | NA | 16 | TRBJ1-1 | TRBV5-4 | CASSLAGTGLNTEAFF | TGTGCCAGCAGCTTGGCCGGGACGGGTTTGAACACTGAAGCTTTCTTT
NA | once | 15 | TRBJ1-2 | TRBV10-2 | CASSEPGAINYGYTF | TGCGCCAGCAGTGAGCCCGGGGCGATAAACTATGGCTACACCTTC
NA | once | 13 | TRBJ1-5 | TRBV7-9 | CASSLGVGQPQHF | TGTGCCAGCAGCTTAGGAGTCGGTCAGCCCCAGCATTTT
TRBD1 | NA | 15 | TRBJ2-5 | TRBV2 | CASGAQGTSQETQYF | TGTGCCAGCGGTGCACAGGGGACCTCCCAAGAGACCCAGTACTTC
TRBD2 | NA | 17 | TRBJ2-1 | TRBV7-9 | CASSLDSTSGDYNEQFF | TGTGCCAGCAGCTTAGATTCGACTAGCGGGGACTACAATGAGCAGTTCTTC
NA | NA | 16 | TRBJ2-1 | TRBV4-2 | CASSQDEEGSYNEQFF | TGTGCCAGCAGCCAAGATGAAGAGGGCTCCTACAATGAGCAGTTCTTC
NA | NA | 16 | TRBJ2-4 | TRBV5-1 | CASSLVGDAAGNIQYF | TGCGCCAGCAGCTTGGTGGGGGACGCGGCCGGGAACATTCAGTACTTC
TRBD2 | NA | 13 | TRBJ2-7 | TRBV7-2 | CASRLSGSDEQYF | TGTGCCAGCAGACTAAGCGGGAGTGACGAGCAGTACTTC
TRBD1 | once | 15 | TRBJ2-7 | TRBV5-6 | CASSGSGTGNSEQYF | TGTGCCAGCAGCGGATCCGGGACAGGGAATTCCGAGCAGTACTTC
TRBD2 | NA | 16 | TRBJ2-3 | TRBV29-1 | CSVNLLLAGETDTQYF | TGCAGCGTCAACCTACTACTAGCGGGGGAGACAGATACGCAGTATTTT
TRBD1 | NA | 15 | TRBJ2-7 | TRBV28 | CASNDGTGSSYEQYF | TGTGCCAGCAACGATGGGACAGGGAGCTCCTACGAGCAGTACTTC
NA | NA | 17 | TRBJ2-1 | TRBV10-1 | CASSGYRGVGPYNEQFF | TGCGCCAGCAGCGGTTATCGGGGTGTGGGGCCCTACAATGAGCAGTTCTTC
TRBD2 | NA | 14 | TRBJ2-5 | TRBV6-4 | CASRGTSGQETQYF | TGTGCCAGCAGAGGGACTAGCGGCCAAGAGACCCAGTACTTC
TRBD2 | NA | 15 | TRBJ2-7 | TRBV4-1 | CASSQDREGQYEQYF | TGCGCCAGCAGCCAAGATCGGGAGGGCCAGTACGAGCAGTACTTC
TRBD2 | NA | 15 | TRBJ2-7 | TRBV28 | CASSLRGLAGYEQYF | TGTGCCAGCAGTTTACGAGGACTAGCGGGGTACGAGCAGTACTTC
NA | NA | 15 | TRBJ1-1 | TRBV10-3 | CAISDPQGMNTEAFF | TGTGCCATCAGTGACCCCCAGGGGATGAACACTGAAGCTTTCTTT
TRBD1 | NA | 11 | TRBJ2-7 | TRBV10-2 | CATTGIYEQYF | TGCGCCACGACAGGGATCTACGAGCAGTACTTC
TRBD2 | NA | 14 | TRBJ2-5 | TRBV29-1 | CSVADAREGETQYF | TGCAGCGTGGCGGACGCCAGGGAGGGAGAGACCCAGTACTTC